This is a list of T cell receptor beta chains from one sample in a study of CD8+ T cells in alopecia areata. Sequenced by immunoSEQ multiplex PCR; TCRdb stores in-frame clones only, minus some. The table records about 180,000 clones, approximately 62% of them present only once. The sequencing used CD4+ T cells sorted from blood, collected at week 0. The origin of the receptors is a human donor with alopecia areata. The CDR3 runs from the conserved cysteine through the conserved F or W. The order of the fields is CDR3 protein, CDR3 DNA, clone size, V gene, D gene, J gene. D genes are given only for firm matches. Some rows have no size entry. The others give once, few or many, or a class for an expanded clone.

CDR3: CSVRGRLRENTEAFF; DNA: TGCAGCGTACGGGGAAGGCTGCGTGAGAACACTGAAGCTTTCTTT; size: .; V: TRBV29-1; D: .; J: TRBJ1-1
CDR3: CASSPQGNFYEQYF; DNA: TGTGCCAGCAGCCCCCAGGGGAATTTCTACGAGCAGTACTTC; size: .; V: TRBV11-2; D: .; J: TRBJ2-7
CDR3: CAWGSGGNTEAFF; DNA: TGTGCCTGGGGTTCCGGGGGGAACACTGAAGCTTTCTTT; size: .; V: TRBV30; D: .; J: TRBJ1-1
CDR3: CAWSVTMNTEAFF; DNA: TGTGCCTGGAGTGTTACTATGAACACTGAAGCTTTCTTT; size: .; V: TRBV30; D: .; J: TRBJ1-1
CDR3: CASSLLDIEQFF; DNA: TGTGCCAGCAGCTTACTGGACATCGAGCAGTTCTTC; size: many; V: TRBV5-6; D: .; J: TRBJ2-1
CDR3: CSVQTGNTEAFF; DNA: TGCAGCGTTCAAACAGGGAACACTGAAGCTTTCTTT; size: .; V: TRBV29-1; D: .; J: TRBJ1-1
CDR3: CAWTQSRQGGSPLHF; DNA: TGTGCCTGGACCCAAAGCAGACAGGGCGGTTCACCCCTCCACTTT; size: .; V: TRBV30; D: TRBD1; J: TRBJ1-6
CDR3: CASGTGGGSGANVLTF; DNA: TGCGCCAGCGGCACAGGGGGCGGGTCTGGGGCCAACGTCCTGACTTTC; size: few; V: TRBV5-1; D: TRBD1; J: TRBJ2-6
CDR3: CASSPQSYEQYF; DNA: TGTGCCAGCAGCCCCCAGTCCTACGAGCAGTACTTC; size: .; V: TRBV14; D: .; J: TRBJ2-7
CDR3: CASGQGANYGYTF; DNA: TGTGCCTCCGGACAGGGGGCCAACTATGGCTACACCTTC; size: .; V: TRBV2; D: TRBD1; J: TRBJ1-2
CDR3: CALGQGTDTQYF; DNA: TGTGCCTTGGGACAGGGCACAGATACGCAGTATTTT; size: .; V: TRBV30; D: TRBD1; J: TRBJ2-3
CDR3: CATSREYYGYTF; DNA: TGTGCCACCAGCAGAGAGTACTATGGCTACACCTTC; size: .; V: TRBV15; D: .; J: TRBJ1-2
CDR3: CASSLGQGRDSPLHF; DNA: TGTGCCAGCAGCTTAGGTCAGGGGAGAGATTCACCCCTCCACTTT; size: .; V: TRBV7-9; D: .; J: TRBJ1-6
CDR3: CASSQDQVRNTEAFF; DNA: TGCGCCAGCAGCCAAGATCAGGTACGGAACACTGAAGCTTTCTTT; size: .; V: TRBV4-3; D: .; J: TRBJ1-1
CDR3: CSVEGRDQPYEQYF; DNA: TGCAGCGTTGAAGGCAGGGACCAGCCCTACGAGCAGTACTTC; size: few; V: TRBV29-1; D: .; J: TRBJ2-7
CDR3: CASSPGRYTEAFF; DNA: TGCGCCAGCAGCCCCGGGAGGTACACTGAAGCTTTCTTT; size: .; V: TRBV5-1; D: .; J: TRBJ1-1